These T cell receptor beta chains were read from a single sample in a study of STAT5B mutations in CD4+ large granular lymphocyte leukemia. The data were produced by immunoSEQ multiplex PCR, yet TCRdb's version contains in-frame clones alone and is incomplete. Counted here are 30,000 or so clones, around 72% occurring once; the ten biggest clones make up under 1.2%. Sequences were obtained from CD4+ T cells from blood buffy coats. The receptors shown here come from a human donor in good health. The CDR3 runs from the conserved cysteine through the conserved F or W. The order of the fields is V gene, J gene, CDR3 length, CDR3 protein.

V: TRBV7-9; J: TRBJ1-1; length: 13; CDR3: CASSWGQGLEAFF
V: TRBV2; J: TRBJ2-3; length: 12; CDR3: CASSRDTDTQYF
V: TRBV5-4; J: TRBJ1-2; length: 15; CDR3: CASSLGQGSEYGYTF
V: TRBV9; J: TRBJ2-2; length: 14; CDR3: CASSVDSRTGELFF
V: TRBV19; J: TRBJ1-2; length: 15; CDR3: CASHPRAEVNYGYTF
V: TRBV5-5; J: TRBJ2-6; length: 14; CDR3: CASSLGSGANVLTF
V: TRBV28; J: TRBJ2-2; length: 12; CDR3: CASREGAGELFF
V: TRBV7-6; J: TRBJ2-1; length: 14; CDR3: CASSHGTDYNEQFF
V: TRBV6-1; J: TRBJ2-3; length: 15; CDR3: CASSLGSGSTDTQYF
V: TRBV20-1; J: TRBJ2-5; length: 11; CDR3: CSASREETQYF
V: TRBV19; J: TRBJ2-1; length: 14; CDR3: CASSMRTGNNEQFF
V: TRBV29-1; J: TRBJ2-6; length: 15; CDR3: CSVGDSNSGANVLTF
V: TRBV30; J: TRBJ1-1; length: 13; CDR3: CAWSNDRNTEAFF
V: TRBV6-6; J: TRBJ2-1; length: 15; CDR3: CASSETSGFSNEQFF
V: TRBV30; J: TRBJ2-3; length: 12; CDR3: CAWGRRTDTQYF
V: TRBV27; J: TRBJ1-1; length: 14; CDR3: CASSFLRENTEAFF
V: TRBV5-1; J: TRBJ2-5; length: 14; CDR3: CASSLGTGEETQYF
V: TRBV19; J: TRBJ1-3; length: 15; CDR3: CASRPTGTGQNTIYF
V: TRBV18; J: TRBJ1-1; length: 13; CDR3: CASSPTGLTEAFF
V: TRBV6-1; J: TRBJ1-6; length: 15; CDR3: CASRASGVENSPLHF
V: TRBV7-9; J: TRBJ2-7; length: 13; CDR3: CASSWDRSYEQYF
V: TRBV29-1; J: TRBJ2-7; length: 16; CDR3: CSVEEKRGTGHYEQYF
V: TRBV5-1; J: TRBJ2-1; length: 14; CDR3: CASSSGQEYNEQFF
V: TRBV9; J: TRBJ1-1; length: 16; CDR3: CASSLGTGLGHTEAFF